This TCR beta chain was identified in a study of T cells in Graves' hyperthyroidism and ophthalmopathy. Germline V lookup: CDR1 KGHDR, CDR2 SFDVKD. This CDR3 comprises 14 residues. The V end lost 1 base, the J end lost 1 base, and 6 bases lay between the germline ends. Active moderate-to-severe ophthalmopathy, Clinical Activity Score at least 3, NOSPECS at least 4, under 3 months' duration. Amplification yielded TCR beta CDR3 regions, with RNA transcripts as the source. In the first-round RT-PCR of the TCR CDR3, the HTBI primer set was used. TCRdb re-analysed the multiplex PCR reads in MiXCR, keeping a single row per CDR3 protein. This sample has 300,000 to 450,000 distinct CDR3 sequences, with approximately 17% found just once.

The V and J genes are TRBV24-1 and TRBJ1-2, with D unclear. The TCR sequence derives from a man between 18 and 29 years old with Graves' ophthalmopathy. Sequencing was done on a sample of blood. CDR3 protein: CATSDFSSNYGYTF. DNA of the CDR3: TGTGCCACCAGTGATTTCTCCAGTAACTATGGCTACACCTTC.